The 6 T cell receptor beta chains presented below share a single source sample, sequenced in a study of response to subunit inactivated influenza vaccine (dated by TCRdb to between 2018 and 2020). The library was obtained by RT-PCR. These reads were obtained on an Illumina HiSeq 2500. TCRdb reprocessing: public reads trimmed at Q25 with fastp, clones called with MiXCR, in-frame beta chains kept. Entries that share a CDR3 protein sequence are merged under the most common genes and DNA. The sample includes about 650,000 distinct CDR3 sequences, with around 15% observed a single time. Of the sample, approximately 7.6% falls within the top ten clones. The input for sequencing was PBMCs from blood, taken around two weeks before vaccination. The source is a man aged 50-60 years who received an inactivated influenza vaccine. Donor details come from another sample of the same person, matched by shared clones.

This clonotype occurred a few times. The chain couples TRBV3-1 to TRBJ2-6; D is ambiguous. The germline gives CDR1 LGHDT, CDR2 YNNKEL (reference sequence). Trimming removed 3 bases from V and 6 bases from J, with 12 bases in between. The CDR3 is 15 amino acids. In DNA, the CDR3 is TGTGCCAGCAGCCAGAACAGCCTTTTGGCCAACGTCCTGACTTTC. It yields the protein CASSQNSLLANVLTF.

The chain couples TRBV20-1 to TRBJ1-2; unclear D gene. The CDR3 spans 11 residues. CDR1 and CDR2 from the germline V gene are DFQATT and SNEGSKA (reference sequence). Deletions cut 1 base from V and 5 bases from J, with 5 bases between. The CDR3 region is CSARVGYGYTF. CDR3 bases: TGCAGTGCTAGAGTGGGTTATGGCTACACCTTC.

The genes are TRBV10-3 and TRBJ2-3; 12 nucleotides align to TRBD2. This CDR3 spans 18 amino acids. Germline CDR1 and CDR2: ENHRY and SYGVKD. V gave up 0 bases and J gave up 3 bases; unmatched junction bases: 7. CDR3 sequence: CAISESILAGGLTDTQYF. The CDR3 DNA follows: TGTGCCATCAGTGAGTCGATCCTAGCGGGAGGGCTAACAGATACGCAGTATTTT.

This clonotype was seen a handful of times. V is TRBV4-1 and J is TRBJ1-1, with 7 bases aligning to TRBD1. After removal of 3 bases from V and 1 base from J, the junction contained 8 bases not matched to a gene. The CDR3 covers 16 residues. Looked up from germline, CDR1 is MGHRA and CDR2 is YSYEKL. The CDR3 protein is CASSQPFRGENTEAFF. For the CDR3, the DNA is TGCGCCAGCAGCCAGCCCTTCAGGGGGGAGAACACTGAAGCTTTCTTT.

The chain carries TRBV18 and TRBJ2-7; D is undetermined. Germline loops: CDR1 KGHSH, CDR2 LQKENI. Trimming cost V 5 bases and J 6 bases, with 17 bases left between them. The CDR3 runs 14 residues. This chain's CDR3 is CASSARKKDVEQYF. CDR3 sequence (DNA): TGTGCCAGCTCAGCAAGGAAGAAAGACGTCGAGCAGTACTTC.

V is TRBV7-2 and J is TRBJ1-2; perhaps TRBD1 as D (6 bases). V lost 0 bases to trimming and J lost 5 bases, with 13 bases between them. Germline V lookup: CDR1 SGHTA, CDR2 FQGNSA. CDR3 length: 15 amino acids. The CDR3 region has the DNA TGTGCCAGCAGCTTAGCGCAAGAGACAGGATATGGCTACACCTTC. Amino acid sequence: CASSLAQETGYGYTF.